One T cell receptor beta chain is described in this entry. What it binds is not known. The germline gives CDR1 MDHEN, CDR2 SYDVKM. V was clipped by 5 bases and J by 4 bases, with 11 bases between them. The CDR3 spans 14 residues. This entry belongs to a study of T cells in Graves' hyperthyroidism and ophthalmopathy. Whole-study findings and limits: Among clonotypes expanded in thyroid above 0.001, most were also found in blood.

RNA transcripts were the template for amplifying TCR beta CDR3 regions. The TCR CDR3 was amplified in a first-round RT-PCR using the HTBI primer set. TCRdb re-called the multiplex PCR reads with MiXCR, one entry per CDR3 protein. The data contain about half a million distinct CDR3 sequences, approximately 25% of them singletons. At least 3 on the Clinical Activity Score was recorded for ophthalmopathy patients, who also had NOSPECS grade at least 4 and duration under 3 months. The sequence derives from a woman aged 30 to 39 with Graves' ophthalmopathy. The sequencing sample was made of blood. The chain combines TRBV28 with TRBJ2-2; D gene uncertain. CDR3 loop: CASSNQWVTGELFF. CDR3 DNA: TGTGCCAGCAGTAACCAATGGGTCACCGGGGAGCTGTTTTTT.